These 32 T cell receptor beta chains share one sample of origin, sequenced in a study of persistence of HIV-infected CD4 T cells (TCRdb year 2020). No antigen has been identified for these receptors. In the paper's terms, the treatment or condition label means: suppressive antiretroviral therapy. Lysates of CMV-infected fibroblasts were used at 10 ug/mL for cell stimulation. Memory populations depleted of antigen-responding cells were obtained by sorting nonresponding CD40L-negative CD69-negative CD45RO-high memory CD4+ T cells. The immunoSEQ hsTCRB assay version 4 in survey mode was used to sequence TCRbeta repertoires from genomic DNA. TCRdb limited this immuneACCESS table to in-frame rearrangements with V and J called. A share of clones is missing; checked studies link under half to unresolved V genes, and the rest is unexplained. This sample has some 48,000 clones in its table, and about 80% of those were observed once. Of the sample, 3% falls within the top ten clones.

This sample comprised CD4+ T cells sorted from PBMCs after roughly 17-hour stimulation, obtained from a patient who received antiretroviral therapy. The cell subset or site tag for this specimen amounts to: CD40L-CD69- CD45RO-high memory CD4 T cells not responding to CMV lysate. These receptors were taken from an adult man with HIV who was CMV-seropositive.

The CDR3, as DNA: TGTGCCTGGAGTCGATCCGGGGGCTATGGCTACACCTTC. It yields the protein CAWSRSGGYGYTF. V is TRBV30 and J is TRBJ1-2; D may be TRBD1 (5 bases). Trimming took off 2 bases at V and 4 bases at J, with 11 bases between the two ends. The CDR3 is 13 residues long. The V gene's germline CDR1 is GTSNPN and CDR2 SVGIG (reference sequence).

The CDR3 spells CASTGANTGELFF. For the CDR3, the DNA is TGTGCCAGCACTGGGGCGAACACCGGGGAGCTGTTTTTT. V usage is TRBV6-5 and J usage is TRBJ2-2; D remains unclear. V was shortened by 7 bases and J by 0 bases, with 6 bases between the two germline ends. The CDR3 runs 13 residues. Germline values: CDR1 MNHEY, CDR2 SVGAGI.

V is TRBV19 and J is TRBJ1-4; D gene uncertain. Trimming shortened V by 0 bases and J by 0 bases, and 5 bases separated the two germline ends. This CDR3 comprises 15 residues. Germline CDR1 reads LNHDA; CDR2 reads SQIVND (reference sequence). The CDR3 DNA reads TGTGCCAGTAGTATAGATATTACAACTAATGAAAAACTGTTTTTT. This encodes CASSIDITTNEKLFF.

The CDR3 nucleotides are TGTGCCAGCAGCCAAGCGACCGGGACAGGTTACAGGCAGTTCTTC. Residues: CASSQATGTGYRQFF. The rearrangement joins TRBV3-1 (or the pseudogene TRBV3-2) to TRBJ2-1, with TRBD1 matching 8 bases. The trim removed 1 base at V and 12 bases at J, leaving 11 bases unmatched. CDR1 LGHDT and CDR2 YNNKEL come from the germline V gene (reference sequence). This CDR3 region has 15 residues.

The chain combines TRBV7-9 with TRBJ1-2; D gene uncertain. From germline, CDR1 is SEHNR and CDR2 FQNEAQ (reference sequence). V dropped 5 bases and J dropped 4 bases, with 11 bases sitting between them. The length of the CDR3 is 13 residues. The CDR3 DNA follows: TGTGCCAGCAGCACGCAAAGCGGCTATGGCTACACCTTC. Protein product: CASSTQSGYGYTF.

This sequence joins TRBV12-3 or TRBV12-4 and TRBJ1-1, with 8 nucleotides matching TRBD1. After removal of 6 bases from V and 6 bases from J, the junction contained 6 bases not matched to a gene. The CDR3 spans 13 residues. CDR3 protein: CASSPAGGSEAFF. The CDR3 DNA reads as TGTGCCAGCAGCCCAGCAGGGGGCTCTGAAGCTTTCTTT.

This rearrangement joins TRBV7-2 to TRBJ2-7, with 10 bases lining up with TRBD1. This CDR3 has 14 amino acids. Losses at the gene ends were 5 bases for V and 2 bases for J; bases not matched to a gene: 3. Germline V gene data show CDR1 as SGHTA and CDR2 as FQGNSA. The CDR3 DNA is TGTGCCAGCAGCGGGACAGGGGCCACCTACGAGCAGTACTTC. It specifies CASSGTGATYEQYF.

The J gene is TRBJ1-5, the V gene TRBV7-2, with 7 bases lining up with TRBD1. Trimming took 1 base from V and 5 from J; bases not matched to a gene: 5. The CDR3 covers 15 residues. Germline assignment: CDR1 SGHTA and CDR2 FQGNSA. CDR3 DNA: TGTGCCAGCAGCTTAGGAGGGACAGTCCATCAGCCCCAGCATTTT. Amino acids: CASSLGGTVHQPQHF.

The CDR3 nucleotides are TGTGCCAGTAGTACACCGACAGCTCTGAACACTGAAGCTTTCTTT. This sequence encodes CASSTPTALNTEAFF. V is TRBV19 and J is TRBJ1-1, with D perhaps TRBD1 (5 bases). This CDR3 region has 15 residues. V gave up 4 bases and J gave up 0 bases, with 12 bases separating them. CDR1 and CDR2 from the germline V gene are LNHDA and SQIVND (reference sequence).

The chain has TRBV7-3 and TRBJ1-1; a weak D match, TRBD1 (6 bases). V lost 5 bases to trimming and J lost 4 bases, with 11 bases between them. The CDR3 sequence is 13 residues long. Germline assignment: CDR1 SGHTA and CDR2 FQGTGA. The CDR3 region has the DNA TGTGCCAGCAGCAAAGGGGGACTCACTGAAGCTTTCTTT. Translating gives CASSKGGLTEAFF.

The CDR3 DNA reads as TGCGCCAGCAGCAGGGGGGTAACCGGGGAGCTGTTTTTT. Translated, it gives CASSRGVTGELFF. The chain has TRBV5-1 and TRBJ2-2; D possibly uses TRBD1 or TRBD2 (6 bases each). The CDR3 covers 13 residues. The germline V gene encodes CDR1 SGHRS and CDR2 YFSETQ. V shed 4 bases and J shed 5 bases, with 9 bases lying between them.

A few counts support this clone. The rearrangement joins TRBV14 to TRBJ2-2, with 10 bases aligning to TRBD1. The junction had 5 bases not matched to a gene; V was cut back by 2 bases and J by 2 bases. Germline V lookup: CDR1 SGHDN, CDR2 FVKESK. The CDR3 runs to 17 residues. For the CDR3, the DNA is TGTGCCAGCAGCCAATGGACAGGGGGTCTTAACACCGGGGAGCTGTTTTTT. Translation: CASSQWTGGLNTGELFF.

CDR3 in DNA: TGTGCCGGAATCAAACGGGCCACTCCTAACTATGGCTACACCTTC. Its protein product is CAGIKRATPNYGYTF. V and J are TRBV30 and TRBJ1-2; D ambiguous. The CDR3 is made up of 15 amino acids. Trimming removed 8 bases from V and 0 bases from J, with 19 bases in between. The germline gives CDR1 GTSNPN, CDR2 SVGIG (reference sequence).

V is TRBV24-1 and J is TRBJ2-3; 9 bases are a match to TRBD2. There are 15 residues in the CDR3. Germline CDR1 KGHDR, CDR2 SFDVKD. The trim removed 3 bases at V and 0 bases at J, leaving 0 bases unmatched. CDR3 nucleotide sequence: TGTGCCACCAGTGATACTAGCGGGAGCACAGATACGCAGTATTTT. It specifies CATSDTSGSTDTQYF.

The chain uses TRBV18 and TRBJ1-5; D is perhaps TRBD1 (6 bases). Germline V gene sequence: CDR1 KGHSH, CDR2 LQKENI. The V gene lost 6 bases and the J gene lost 5 bases, with 20 bases spanning the gap. The CDR3 totals 16 residues. The DNA for the CDR3 is TGTGCCAGCTCTTCCAGGGGACATTCGGGTGATCAGCCCCAGCATTTT. Translation: CASSSRGHSGDQPQHF.

The chain employs TRBV6-5 and TRBJ2-2, with D perhaps matching TRBD1 (6 bases). Per the germline V gene, CDR1 is MNHEY and CDR2 is SVGAGI. The CDR3 length is 15 residues. Trimming took 6 bases from V and 0 from J, leaving 11 bases between them. The CDR3 sequence is CASSRDTPNTGELFF. CDR3 DNA: TGTGCCAGCAGCCGGGACACCCCGAACACCGGGGAGCTGTTTTTT.

The V and J genes are TRBV5-6 and TRBJ2-2, with TRBD1 matching 7 bases. This CDR3 spans 15 amino acids. Trimming at V came to 0 bases and at J to 3 bases, leaving 2 bases not matched to a gene. Germline assignment: CDR1 SGHDT and CDR2 YYEEEE. Here the CDR3 reads CASSLDTGDTGELFF. The DNA for the CDR3 is TGTGCCAGCAGCTTGGACACAGGGGACACCGGGGAGCTGTTTTTT.

This chain connects TRBV6-5 to TRBJ1-1; 8 bases agree with TRBD1. Germline V CDR1 and CDR2: MNHEY, SVGAGI. There are 15 residues in the CDR3. The V and J ends lost 6 bases and 1 base, in that order; junction bases with no gene match: 7. CDR3 coding DNA: TGTGCCAGCAGATCGGACAGGGTACAGAACACTGAAGCTTTCTTT. This gives the protein CASRSDRVQNTEAFF.

This clone has just a few counts. The rearrangement joins TRBV5-6 to TRBJ1-2; D unresolved. Trimming removed 5 bases from V and 4 bases from J, with 12 bases in between. In germline, CDR1 is SGHDT, CDR2 YYEEEE. The CDR3 extends over 13 amino acids. Written as DNA, the CDR3 is TGTGCCAGCAGTTATGACGATCTCTATGGCTACACCTTC. Its translation: CASSYDDLYGYTF.

CDR3 region: CASSLPDRNTEAFF. The DNA for the CDR3 is TGTGCCAGCAGCCTCCCCGACAGGAACACTGAAGCTTTCTTT. The chain carries TRBV5-6 and TRBJ1-1, with a weak D call TRBD1 (5 bases). CDR1 and CDR2 from the germline V gene are SGHDT and YYEEEE. Trimming took 4 bases from V and 1 from J, leaving 11 bases between them. This CDR3 comprises 14 residues.

The chain is built from TRBV6-4 and TRBJ2-3; 8 nucleotides agree with TRBD2. CDR3 length: 16 residues. J was trimmed by 1 base and V by 7 bases; bases with no gene match: 10. The germline V gene encodes CDR1 MRHNA and CDR2 SNTAGT. CDR3 in DNA: TGTGCCAGCAAGAGTATGGCGGGACTAGGCACAGATACGCAGTATTTT. The encoded protein is CASKSMAGLGTDTQYF.

The rearrangement joins TRBV20-1 to TRBJ1-1, with D tentatively TRBD1 (5 bases). The CDR3 totals 14 residues. V was clipped by 5 bases and J by 1 base, with 14 bases between them. In germline, CDR1 is DFQATT, CDR2 SNEGSKA (reference sequence). CDR3 sequence reads: CSAGGTSGNTEAFF. The CDR3, as DNA: TGCAGTGCTGGTGGGACGTCGGGGAACACTGAAGCTTTCTTT.

The chain is built from TRBV7-6 and TRBJ1-3; a possible D gene is TRBD1 (5 bases). CDR1 and CDR2 from the germline V gene are SGHVS and FNYEAQ. V lost 10 bases and J 13 bases, leaving 26 bases between the germline ends. The CDR3 runs 14 residues. The CDR3 nucleotides are TGTGCCACGGGGGATAATAGGAAGGCATCCCCGATATATTTT. It encodes CATGDNRKASPIYF.

This chain connects TRBV2 to TRBJ2-1, with 9 bases identical to TRBD1. Germline values: CDR1 SNHLY, CDR2 FYNNEI. CDR3 length: 13 amino acids. The V and J ends lost 6 bases and 8 bases, in that order; junction bases with no gene match: 5. This CDR3 is CASRGDRVDEQFF. The CDR3 coding sequence is TGTGCCAGCAGGGGGGACAGGGTGGATGAGCAGTTCTTC.

In this sample, this clone turned up a few times. The chain combines TRBV19 with TRBJ1-5, with 9 bases that match TRBD1. Germline CDR1 LNHDA, CDR2 SQIVND (reference sequence). V lost 6 bases to trimming and J lost 0 bases; unmatched junction nucleotides: 9. The CDR3 runs 17 residues. The CDR3 reads CASSSALQGASNQPQHF. The CDR3 coding sequence is TGTGCCAGTAGCTCGGCCTTACAGGGGGCTAGCAATCAGCCCCAGCATTTT.

The count of this clone is one. J is TRBJ1-2 and V is TRBV14, with a tentative D call TRBD1 (5 bases). V lost 3 bases, J lost 9 bases, and 20 bases lay in between. This CDR3 is built from 15 residues. Germline V gene lookup returns CDR1 SGHDN and CDR2 FVKESK. CDR3 sequence: CASSQSWGSSARYTF. The DNA for the CDR3 is TGTGCCAGCAGCCAGAGTTGGGGGTCTTCTGCTCGCTACACCTTC.

The gene calls are TRBV9 and TRBJ2-7, with 7 bases aligning to TRBD1. Germline assignment: CDR1 SGDLS and CDR2 YYNGEE. The CDR3 has 15 residues. Germline trimming cut 2 bases from V and 4 bases from J; bases unmatched to any gene: 9. CDR3 DNA sequence: TGTGCCAGCAGCGTGGGTCAGGGACAGCAATACGAGCAGTACTTC. It specifies CASSVGQGQQYEQYF.

CDR3: CATSDWIGGTGADSYEQYF. The DNA for the CDR3 is TGTGCCACCAGTGATTGGATTGGCGGGACAGGGGCGGATTCCTACGAGCAGTACTTC. The rearrangement links TRBV24-1 to TRBJ2-7, with 10 positions matching TRBD1. CDR1 is KGHDR, CDR2 SFDVKD, per germline. This CDR3 has 19 residues. Trimming at V came to 2 bases and at J to 1 base, leaving 13 bases not matched to a gene.

The rearrangement joins TRBV19 to TRBJ2-7; the D is unclear. Trimming removed 2 bases from V and 1 base from J, with 12 bases in between. Germline CDR1 reads LNHDA; CDR2 reads SQIVND (reference sequence). This CDR3 spans 15 amino acids. This chain's CDR3 is CASSIMGLGSYEQYF. CDR3 DNA: TGTGCCAGTAGTATAATGGGCCTGGGTTCCTACGAGCAGTACTTC. Based on the CDR3 plus reference TRBV19 and TRBJ2-7, the full variable domain is DGGITQSPKYLFRKEGQNVTLSCEQNLNHDAMYWYRQDPGQGLRLIYYSQIVNDFQKGDIAEGYSVSREKKESFPLTVTSAQKNPTAFYLCASSIMGLGSYEQYFGPGTRLTVT.

This clone was detected once. The chain is built from TRBV25-1 and TRBJ2-5; TRBD1 matches 8 bases. The CDR3 loop spans 14 amino acids. Germline V gene lookup returns CDR1 MGHDK and CDR2 SYGVNS. The V gene end was trimmed by 4 bases and the J gene end by 5 bases; junction bases not matched to a gene: 6. The CDR3 DNA reads TGTGCCAGCAGTGCGGACAGGGTCCCGGAGACCCAGTACTTC. Encoded protein: CASSADRVPETQYF.

This chain joins TRBV30 and TRBJ1-4, with a weak D call TRBD1 (5 bases). Germline V gene sequence: CDR1 GTSNPN, CDR2 SVGIG (reference sequence). Trimming took 3 bases from V and 4 from J, leaving 12 bases between them. The CDR3 has 14 residues. CDR3 in DNA: TGTGCCTGGAGCGTGGGACGGATTAATGAAAAACTGTTTTTT. Translating it yields CAWSVGRINEKLFF.

Points on this clone: One end of the junction fails to match germline, which may point to a read error. The chain carries TRBV6-2 or TRBV6-3 and TRBJ2-4; TRBD1 matches at 11 bases. CDR1 is MNHEY, CDR2 SVGEGT, per germline. The CDR3 covers 12 residues. The CDR3 DNA reads TGTGCCAGCAGGCCTAGGACAGGGGGCGAGTTATTC. Translation gives CASRPRTGGELF.